These 18 T cell receptor beta chains originate from one sample sequenced in a study of cytomegalovirus exposure and HLA in healthy donors. It was with 60 Vbeta and 13 Jbeta primers that the PCR ran. TCRdb keeps only in-frame clones here, not all; method: immunoSEQ multiplex PCR. There are about 93,000 clones in the sample; around 80% occur only once, and approximately 0.6% lies in the top ten. Sequencing used PBMCs. The receptors here all came from a man aged 30 to 39 in good health and CMV-seronegative.

This clone was counted a few times. The gene calls are TRBV29-1 and TRBJ2-7; 7 nucleotides match TRBD1. Looked up from germline, CDR1 is SQVTM and CDR2 is ANQGSEA. This CDR3 contains 14 residues. Germline trimming cut 7 bases from V and 2 bases from J; bases unmatched to any gene: 11. Here the CDR3 DNA reads TGCAGCGCCGGGGACAGACTTTCTGCCTACGAGCAGTACTTC. It codes for CSAGDRLSAYEQYF.

This chain uses TRBV9 with TRBJ2-1, with TRBD2 matching over 8 bases. The CDR3 totals 16 residues. Germline V gene lookup returns CDR1 SGDLS and CDR2 YYNGEE. Germline trimming cut 3 bases from V and 2 bases from J; bases unmatched to any gene: 7. CDR3 region: CASSERTSGPYNEQFF. DNA of the CDR3: TGTGCCAGCAGCGAGCGCACTAGCGGACCCTACAATGAGCAGTTCTTC.

The genes are TRBV19 and TRBJ2-2; TRBD1 agrees at 8 bases. This CDR3 is 16 amino acids long. Trimming cost V 8 bases and J 4 bases; bases outside gene matches: 12. CDR1 LNHDA and CDR2 SQIVND come from the germline V gene (reference sequence). CDR3 sequence: CASGLGDRLITGELFF. Written as DNA, the CDR3 is TGTGCCAGTGGCCTCGGGGACAGGCTTATCACCGGGGAGCTGTTTTTT.

This clone turned up a few times. V usage is TRBV6-5 and J usage is TRBJ1-1; perhaps TRBD1 as D (5 bases). Trimming stripped 6 bases from V and 9 bases from J, with 17 bases between. Germline V gene sequence: CDR1 MNHEY, CDR2 SVGAGI. The CDR3 is 13 amino acids. CDR3 amino acids: CASSSAGTPKAFF. In DNA, the CDR3 is TGTGCCAGCAGCAGTGCTGGGACTCCGAAAGCTTTCTTT.

This chain uses TRBV7-2 with TRBJ1-2; 10 nucleotides match TRBD1. This CDR3 spans 15 amino acids. Germline CDR1 is SGHTA and CDR2 is FQGNSA. V shed 0 bases, J shed 5 bases, and the junction held 3 bases outside the gene matches. CDR3 residues: CASSLATGGAYGYTF. CDR3 in DNA: TGTGCCAGCAGCTTAGCGACAGGGGGCGCGTATGGCTACACCTTC.

A single count supports this clone. V and J are TRBV18 and TRBJ1-2; D gene uncertain. V was trimmed by 2 bases and J by 0 bases, leaving 13 bases between them. CDR1 and CDR2 from the germline V gene are KGHSH and LQKENI. CDR3 size: 16 residues. CDR3 region: CASSPMSRTTNYGYTF. In DNA, the CDR3 is TGTGCCAGCTCACCAATGTCCAGAACGACTAACTATGGCTACACCTTC.

The count of this clone is one. V and J are TRBV9 and TRBJ1-2; D may be TRBD1 (5 bases). The V gene lost 7 bases and the J gene lost 8 bases, with 24 bases spanning the gap. The CDR3 contains 15 residues. Germline values: CDR1 SGDLS, CDR2 YYNGEE. CDR3: CASRRVNWGVGGYTF. CDR3 coding DNA: TGTGCCAGCCGCCGGGTCAACTGGGGCGTCGGGGGCTACACCTTC.

This chain connects TRBV5-6 to TRBJ1-5, with 9 bases that match TRBD1. V was pared by 5 bases and J by 0 bases, with 12 bases of the junction left unmatched. The CDR3 is 18 residues long. Germline V gene lookup returns CDR1 SGHDT and CDR2 YYEEEE. The CDR3 protein is CASSSQGAEPYSNQPQHF. The DNA of the CDR3 is TGTGCCAGCAGTTCACAGGGGGCCGAACCCTATAGCAATCAGCCCCAGCATTTT. Filled out from reference TRBV5-6 and TRBJ1-5, the complete variable domain reads DAGVTQSPTHLIKTRGQQVTLRCSPKSGHDTVSWYQQALGQGPQFIFQYYEEEERQRGNFPDRFSGHQFPNYSSELNVNALLLGDSALYLCASSSQGAEPYSNQPQHFGDGTRLSIL.

This chain joins TRBV14 and TRBJ1-2, with D unresolved. Between the trimmed V and J ends, which lost 6 bases and 4 bases, there was a span of 24 bases. Per germline, CDR1 SGHDN and CDR2 FVKESK. The CDR3 totals 17 residues. The CDR3 loop is CASSPRTFIGGSYGYTF. In DNA form, the CDR3 reads TGTGCCAGCAGTCCCCGTACATTTATCGGCGGCAGCTATGGCTACACCTTC.

In this sample, this clone turned up a few times. V is TRBV2 and J is TRBJ1-1; 7 bases are a match to TRBD1. The CDR3 has 14 residues. Germline values: CDR1 SNHLY, CDR2 FYNNEI. The V segment lost 4 bases and the J segment 2 bases; nucleotides outside the gene matches: 4. CDR3 residues: CASSAYRGNTEAFF. In DNA, the CDR3 is TGTGCCAGCAGTGCATACAGGGGAAACACTGAAGCTTTCTTT.

The V gene is TRBV19, the J gene TRBJ2-4; the D gene is possibly TRBD1 (8 bases). Trimming took 3 bases from V and 8 from J, leaving 17 bases between them. Germline V CDR1 and CDR2: LNHDA, SQIVND (reference sequence). The CDR3 contains 15 residues. CDR3: CASSIGQGREDIQYF. CDR3 DNA sequence: TGTGCCAGTAGTATTGGACAGGGACGGGAGGACATTCAGTACTTC. The entire variable domain, with the rest obtained from reference TRBV19 and TRBJ2-4, is as follows: DGGITQSPKYLFRKEGQNVTLSCEQNLNHDAMYWYRQDPGQGLRLIYYSQIVNDFQKGDIAEGYSVSREKKESFPLTVTSAQKNPTAFYLCASSIGQGREDIQYFGAGTRLSVL.

The chain is built from TRBV5-6 and TRBJ2-6; weak D call: TRBD2 (6 bases). Germline CDR1 is SGHDT and CDR2 is YYEEEE. The CDR3 extends over 17 amino acids. The V and J ends lost 4 bases and 3 bases respectively, with 17 bases between them. The CDR3: CASSPSEGKVGANVLTF. DNA for the CDR3: TGTGCCAGCAGCCCATCGGAGGGGAAGGTTGGGGCCAACGTCCTGACTTTC.

The chain couples TRBV7-2 to TRBJ2-3; 7 nucleotides match TRBD2. The CDR3 is made up of 14 amino acids. Per germline, CDR1 SGHTA and CDR2 FQGNSA. V shed 4 bases, J shed 3 bases, and the junction held 4 bases outside the gene matches. CDR3 nucleotide sequence: TGTGCCAGCAGCTCCATAGCGGGTACAGATACGCAGTATTTT. As protein: CASSSIAGTDTQYF.

This clone turned up a few times. V usage is TRBV11-2 and J usage is TRBJ1-1; the D gene is possibly TRBD1 (5 bases). The germline V and J ends were trimmed by 7 bases and 1 base, with 7 bases remaining between them. Germline V gives CDR1 SGHAT, CDR2 FQNNGV. The CDR3 consists of 12 residues. CDR3 loop: CASNGGNTEAFF. CDR3 nucleotides: TGTGCCAGCAACGGGGGGAACACTGAAGCTTTCTTT.

The rearrangement joins TRBV2 to TRBJ1-5; no firm D call. CDR1 and CDR2 from the germline V gene are SNHLY and FYNNEI. Trimming stripped 0 bases from V and 6 bases from J, with 12 bases between. The CDR3 runs 15 residues. DNA for the CDR3: TGTGCCAGCAGTGAAGCGCGGATTTTCACTCAGCCCCAGCATTTT. It translates to CASSEARIFTQPQHF.

This clone has a handful of counts. This chain links TRBV4-3 with TRBJ2-1; D might be TRBD2 (7 bases). The CDR3 runs 16 residues. With 0 bases removed from V and 3 bases from J, the gap between germline ends came to 12 bases. Germline-derived CDR1 and CDR2 are LGHNA and YSLEER. The CDR3 bases are TGCGCCAGCAGCCAAGATGGGGGGGGCGGCTACAATGAGCAGTTCTTC. Protein product: CASSQDGGGGYNEQFF.

The chain carries TRBV5-1 and TRBJ1-5; 8 nucleotides line up with TRBD1. Germline lookup yields CDR1 SGHRS and CDR2 YFSETQ. This CDR3 is 16 amino acids long. V shed 0 bases, J shed 0 bases, and the junction held 2 bases outside the gene matches. The CDR3 region is CASSLGDRLSNQPQHF. CDR3 in DNA: TGCGCCAGCAGCTTGGGGGACAGGCTTAGCAATCAGCCCCAGCATTTT.

V usage is TRBV5-5 and J usage is TRBJ1-2; the match to TRBD1 covers 10 bases. Germline trimming cut 2 bases from V and 6 bases from J; bases unmatched to any gene: 13. There are 17 residues in the CDR3. Germline-derived CDR1 and CDR2 are SGHKS and YYEKEE (reference sequence). CDR3 nucleotides: TGTGCCAGCAGCTTCTATCCGGGACAGGGGAGTTTAGATGGCTACACCTTC. Its translation: CASSFYPGQGSLDGYTF. Supplemented by reference TRBV5-5 and TRBJ1-2, the full variable domain reads DAGVTQSPTHLIKTRGQQVTLRCSPISGHKSVSWYQQVLGQGPQFIFQYYEKEERGRGNFPDRFSARQFPNYSSELNVNALLLGDSALYLCASSFYPGQGSLDGYTFGSGTRLTVV.